The 15 T cell receptor beta chains below all came from one sample that was sequenced in a study of T cells after yellow fever vaccination. TCRdb re-called the 5' RACE reads with MiXCR, one entry per CDR3 protein. The table includes hundreds of thousands of distinct CDR3 sequences, about 14% detected once. This specimen consisted of PBMCs, obtained on the day of the yellow fever booster vaccination. The receptors come from a man aged 25 to 45 who received the YFV17D yellow fever vaccine.

This clonotype was seen at least ten times. The CDR3 reads CASTRDRGYNEQFF. The CDR3 DNA is TGTGCCAGCACCAGGGACAGGGGTTACAATGAGCAGTTCTTC. The chain has TRBV3-1 and TRBJ2-1; 10 bases line up with TRBD1. The CDR3 is made up of 14 amino acids. Trimming cost V 7 bases and J 4 bases; bases outside gene matches: 4. Germline V gene data show CDR1 as LGHDT and CDR2 as YNNKEL (reference sequence).

This clonotype showed up just a few times. This rearrangement joins TRBV28 to TRBJ2-3, with 8 bases identical to TRBD2. Germline values: CDR1 MDHEN, CDR2 SYDVKM. The CDR3 extends over 16 amino acids. After removal of 2 bases from V and 2 bases from J, the junction contained 6 bases not matched to a gene. CDR3 nucleotides: TGTGCCAGCAGTTTAAATGCGGGAGGAACCACAGATACGCAGTATTTT. It codes for CASSLNAGGTTDTQYF.

The chain is built from TRBV3-1 and TRBJ2-7, with TRBD1 matching 10 bases. The CDR3 sequence is 14 residues long. Germline V gives CDR1 LGHDT, CDR2 YNNKEL (reference sequence). Trimming cost V 8 bases and J 0 bases; bases outside gene matches: 4. Here the CDR3 reads CASQDRGTSYEQYF. CDR3 bases: TGTGCCAGCCAGGACAGGGGGACCTCCTACGAGCAGTACTTC.

This chain uses TRBV5-1 with TRBJ2-1, with TRBD2 matching 10 bases. This CDR3 spans 15 amino acids. Germline V gene sequence: CDR1 SGHRS, CDR2 YFSETQ. Trimming at V came to 2 bases and at J to 7 bases, leaving 6 bases not matched to a gene. The CDR3 protein is CASSFVLAGENEQFF. The CDR3 DNA reads as TGCGCCAGCAGCTTTGTTCTAGCGGGAGAAAATGAGCAGTTCTTC.

This chain joins TRBV4-1 and TRBJ2-2, with unresolved D. V lost 2 bases and J 1 base, leaving 5 bases between the germline ends. CDR3 length equals 14 residues. CDR1 is MGHRA, CDR2 YSYEKL, per germline. Written as DNA, the CDR3 is TGCGCCAGCAGCCAAACGCGGAACACCGGGGAGCTGTTTTTT. Translation gives CASSQTRNTGELFF.

The chain couples TRBV27 to TRBJ1-2; 7 positions match TRBD1. This CDR3 region has 15 residues. Germline assignment: CDR1 MNHEY and CDR2 SMNVEV (reference sequence). V lost 1 base and J lost 4; bases outside the gene matches: 6. The CDR3 is CASSLLQGSSYGYTF. CDR3 nucleotides: TGTGCCAGCAGTTTATTACAGGGGAGTAGCTATGGCTACACCTTC.

This chain joins TRBV5-8 and TRBJ2-1; no clear D gene. Trimming left V 0 bases short and J 7 bases short, with 14 bases between. The CDR3 has 15 residues. Per germline, CDR1 SGHTS and CDR2 YDEGEE. CDR3 sequence: CASSLGVWGANEQFF. The CDR3 DNA sequence: TGTGCCAGCAGCTTGGGGGTTTGGGGTGCGAATGAGCAGTTCTTC.

V and J are TRBV20-1 and TRBJ1-1; D remains ambiguous. Trimming removed 0 bases at V and 2 bases at J, with 10 bases between. Germline CDR1 reads DFQATT; CDR2 reads SNEGSKA (reference sequence). The CDR3 runs to 14 residues. The CDR3 DNA follows: TGCAGTGCTAGAGATCCCAGGCTCAACACTGAAGCTTTCTTT. Protein sequence: CSARDPRLNTEAFF.

CDR3 bases: TGTGCCAGCAGCTTAGGGAGGACGCCGAATCAGCCCCAGCATTTT. Translation: CASSLGRTPNQPQHF. The V call is TRBV7-9, the J call TRBJ1-5, with unresolved D. V gave up 1 base and J gave up 4 bases, with 11 bases separating them. The CDR3 consists of 15 residues. CDR1 SEHNR and CDR2 FQNEAQ come from the germline V gene (reference sequence). Based on the CDR3 plus reference TRBV7-9 and TRBJ1-5, the full variable domain is DTGVSQNPRHKITKRGQNVTFRCDPISEHNRLYWYRQTLGQGPEFLTYFQNEAQLEKSRLLSDRFSAERPKGSFSTLEIQRTEQGDSAMYLCASSLGRTPNQPQHFGDGTRLSIL.

This clonotype has just a few counts. The rearrangement joins TRBV20-1 to TRBJ2-1; no reliable D call. The CDR3 contains 14 residues. Germline CDR1 DFQATT, CDR2 SNEGSKA (reference sequence). Trimming stripped 3 bases from V and 3 bases from J, with 12 bases between. Here the CDR3 DNA reads TGCAGTGCTAGTAGGCCAGGAGACTACAATGAGCAGTTCTTC. As protein: CSASRPGDYNEQFF.

The CDR3 bases are TGCAGTGCTAGAGGTATAGAGCATACGCAGTATTTT. Amino acid sequence: CSARGIEHTQYF. V and J are TRBV20-1 and TRBJ2-3; D remains unclear. The germline V gene has CDR1 DFQATT and CDR2 SNEGSKA (reference sequence). Trimming removed 1 base at V and 7 bases at J, with 9 bases between. The CDR3 covers 12 residues.

V gene TRBV19 combines with J gene TRBJ1-1, with 9 bases matching TRBD1. CDR3 length: 17 residues. J lost 1 base, V lost 1 base, and 7 bases had no gene match. Germline CDR1 LNHDA, CDR2 SQIVND (reference sequence). CDR3 nucleotides: TGTGCCAGTAGTATAGGGGACAGGGTATCCCCGAACACTGAAGCTTTCTTT. Protein product: CASSIGDRVSPNTEAFF.

This clonotype has only a few counts. The rearrangement links TRBV9 to TRBJ2-3, with D tentatively TRBD1 or TRBD2 (5 bases each). CDR1 and CDR2 (germline): SGDLS, YYNGEE. CDR3 size: 17 residues. The V and J ends lost 2 bases and 0 bases respectively, with 16 bases between them. Written as DNA, the CDR3 is TGTGCCAGCAGCGTGGGGAGTATGGGGCCTAGCACAGATACGCAGTATTTT. Translation gives CASSVGSMGPSTDTQYF.

The V call is TRBV6-5, the J call TRBJ2-4; TRBD2 matches 10 bases. Germline V gene lookup returns CDR1 MNHEY and CDR2 SVGAGI. V gave up 2 bases and J gave up 1 base; unmatched junction bases: 2. The CDR3 totals 16 residues. CDR3 sequence: CASSYNSGRAKNIQYF. The DNA for the CDR3 is TGTGCCAGCAGTTACAATAGCGGGAGGGCCAAAAACATTCAGTACTTC.

This clonotype occurred a few times. The rearrangement uses TRBV28 and TRBJ2-2; the D is unclear. The CDR3 has 15 amino acids. In germline, CDR1 is MDHEN, CDR2 SYDVKM. V lost 6 bases, J lost 4 bases, and 15 bases lay in between. Here the CDR3 reads CASSYSGYFTGELFF. CDR3 bases: TGTGCCAGCAGCTACTCCGGATATTTCACCGGGGAGCTGTTTTTT.